Sequencing of this TCR beta chain was carried out in a study of cytomegalovirus exposure and HLA in healthy donors. Whole-study context: Unique TCR beta sequences numbering about 100 million came from approximately 180 million T cells in an earlier analysis.

Looked up from germline, CDR1 is MNHNY and CDR2 is SVGAGI (reference sequence). V lost 6 bases and J lost 8, with 10 bases in between. This CDR3 has 12 residues. The PCR made use of 60 Vbeta and 13 Jbeta primers. Sequencing used immunoSEQ multiplex PCR; TCRdb keeps in-frame clones, though not all of them. The sample yields over 150,000 clones, around 86% seen once. Regarding this clone: What it binds is unknown.

Findings and caveats of the study: Reported findings show TCR beta sequences accurately forecast HLA-A and HLA-B alleles in most subjects.

The sequencing sample was made of PBMCs. V and J are TRBV6-6 and TRBJ1-4; no clear D gene. The receptor was derived from a male donor in good health and CMV-seronegative. The CDR3 protein is CASRHYREKLFF. The CDR3 DNA sequence: TGTGCCAGCAGGCATTATCGGGAAAAACTGTTTTTT.